This T cell receptor beta chain was recorded in a study of OX40 agonist ivuxolimab in advanced cancers. Study outcomes and limitations: CD8+ T cells averaged more expanded clones than CD4+.

The assay was immunoSEQ multiplex PCR, and TCRdb's table has in-frame clones only and misses some. The sample has 60,000 or so clones, about 85% seen once. CDR1 is SGHVS, CDR2 FQNEAQ, per germline. This CDR3 has 17 residues. The V end lost 3 bases, the J end lost 4 bases, and 19 bases lay between the germline ends. Comments on this clone: What it recognizes is unknown.

This sample comprised CD4+ or CD8+ T cells sorted from blood, obtained in a trial of the OX40 agonist ivuxolimab. V usage is TRBV7-8 and J usage is TRBJ2-1; D gene ambiguous. This receptor was identified in an adult with an advanced solid tumor such as melanoma, head and neck, liver or kidney cancer. This chain's CDR3 is CASSFGVGKEGYNEQFF. DNA for the CDR3: TGTGCCAGCAGCTTCGGAGTGGGCAAAGAAGGTTACAATGAGCAGTTCTTC. The full variable domain, completed using reference TRBV7-8 and TRBJ2-1, is GAGVSQSPRYKVAKRGQDVALRCDPISGHVSLFWYQQALGQGPEFLTYFQNEAQLDKSGLPSDRFFAERPEGSVSTLKIQRTQQEDSAVYLCASSFGVGKEGYNEQFFGPGTRLTVL.